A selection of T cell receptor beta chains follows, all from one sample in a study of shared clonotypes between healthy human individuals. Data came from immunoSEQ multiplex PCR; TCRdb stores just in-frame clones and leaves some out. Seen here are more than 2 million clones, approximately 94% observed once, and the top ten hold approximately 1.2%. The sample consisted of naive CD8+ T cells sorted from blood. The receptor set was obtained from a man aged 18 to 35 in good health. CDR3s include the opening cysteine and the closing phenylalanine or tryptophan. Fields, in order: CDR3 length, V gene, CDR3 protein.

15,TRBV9,CASSPFGDSGSPLHF
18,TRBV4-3,CASSQDLLGLAGYNEQFF
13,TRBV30,CAWSLVPGDGQFF
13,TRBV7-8,CASSQSLGYEQYF
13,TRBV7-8,CASSLEFSYEQYF
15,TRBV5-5,CASSLWAGAVDGYTF
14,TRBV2,CASSERVGGEKLFF
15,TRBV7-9,CASSTGAEGWETQYF
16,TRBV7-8,CASSLVTGRSSYEQYF
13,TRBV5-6,CASSLTPPGELFF
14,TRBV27,CASSLKPGYNEQFF
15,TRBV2,CASRRGDSQYYEQYF
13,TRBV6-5,CASSYFGEDGYTF
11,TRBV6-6,CASSDTTEAFF
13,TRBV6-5,CASSADRTYEQYF
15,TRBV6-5,CASSLGRTWPETQYF
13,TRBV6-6,CASSYAGAYEQYF
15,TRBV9,CASSVVPGVTDTQYF
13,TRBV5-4,CASSAVTGDGYTF
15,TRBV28,CASSFGTGIFDEQFF
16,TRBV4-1,CASSQDIWDSNQPQHF
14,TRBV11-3,CASSLTGTGNEQYF
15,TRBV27,CASTSLWGANTEAFF
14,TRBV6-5,CASSIGNHNEKLFF
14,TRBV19,CASSLGRFRDTIYF
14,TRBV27,CASSRLAGVDEQYF
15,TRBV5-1,CASSTLAGDAGELFF
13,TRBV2,CASSGERVLEQYF
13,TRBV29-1,CSALDSPAYEQYF
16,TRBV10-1,CASSDQPVGSQETQYF
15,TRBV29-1,CSVAVEQTTNYGYTF
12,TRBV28,CASGWTQETQYF
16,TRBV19,CASSIDQGSNTGELFF
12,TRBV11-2,CASSQGSIEQFF
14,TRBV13,CASSLDSSYNEQFF
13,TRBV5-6,CASSWDRGSVADF
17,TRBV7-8,CASSLWGRGGDSYEQYF
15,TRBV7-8,CASSLGTGLSYEQYF
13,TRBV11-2,CASSPSPGYEQYF
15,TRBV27,CASSLRAVGYNEQFF
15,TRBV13,CASSLGSGYKNIQYF
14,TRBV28,CASSLRGQDNEQFF
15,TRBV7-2,CASSLGGGRTYEQYF